The 21 T cell receptor beta chains below were found in one sample sequenced in a study of control samples from healthy donors and cancer patients. Assay used: immunoSEQ multiplex PCR; TCRdb lists only in-frame clones, some missing. The data contain about 71,000 clones, about 90% of them singletons. Sequencing used PBMCs. The origin of the receptors is a man in his sixties with lung cancer.

The chain is built from TRBV5-1 and TRBJ1-2, with 9 positions matching TRBD1. This CDR3 has 16 residues. The J segment lost 7 bases and the V segment lost 4 bases, leaving 14 bases of the junction unmatched. Germline CDR1 reads SGHRS; CDR2 reads YFSETQ. CDR3 residues: CASSLLYRGREGGYTF. CDR3 DNA: TGCGCCAGCAGCCTGTTGTACAGGGGGCGCGAGGGTGGCTACACCTTC.

V is TRBV7-2 and J is TRBJ2-1; 7 nucleotides match TRBD1. The CDR3 has 14 amino acids. V lost 5 bases, J lost 5 bases, and 6 bases stayed unmatched. The germline V gene has CDR1 SGHTA and CDR2 FQGNSA. The chain's CDR3 is CASSPRTGNNEQFF. The DNA of the CDR3 is TGTGCCAGCAGCCCCCGGACAGGAAACAATGAGCAGTTCTTC.

A single count supports this clone. The V and J genes are TRBV5-3 and TRBJ2-7; unclear D gene. Being an ORF, TRBV5-3 has a function that is uncertain. The CDR3 runs 15 residues. Trimming removed 1 base at V and 0 bases at J, with 11 bases between. The CDR3: CARSLPSTNSYEQYF. DNA for the CDR3: TGTGCCAGAAGCTTGCCCTCGACAAACTCCTACGAGCAGTACTTC.

This sequence joins TRBV27 and TRBJ2-2; possibly TRBD2 for D (6 bases). The CDR3 totals 15 residues. The germline V and J ends were trimmed by 1 base and 3 bases, with 9 bases remaining between them. Germline V gene data show CDR1 as MNHEY and CDR2 as SMNVEV (reference sequence). The chain's CDR3 is CASSLFGGDTGELFF. CDR3 DNA: TGTGCCAGCAGTTTATTTGGCGGGGACACCGGGGAGCTGTTTTTT.

The V and J genes are TRBV9 and TRBJ1-3; D gene uncertain. V dropped 4 bases and J dropped 0 bases, with 11 bases sitting between them. Germline CDR1 reads SGDLS; CDR2 reads YYNGEE. The CDR3 runs to 15 residues. The CDR3 region has the DNA TGTGCCAGCAGCCTTCACTCAGGCTCTGGAAACACCATATATTTT. Translating gives CASSLHSGSGNTIYF.

The V call is TRBV7-6, the J call TRBJ2-7; D may be TRBD1 (6 bases). V lost 1 base, J lost 0 bases, and 10 bases lay in between. This CDR3 is 15 amino acids long. Per the germline V gene, CDR1 is SGHVS and CDR2 is FNYEAQ. Here the CDR3 DNA reads TGTGCCAGCAGCTTAGAGCAGGGGAGCTCCTACGAGCAGTACTTC. It encodes CASSLEQGSSYEQYF.

The CDR3 sequence: CASREGPEIGNEQFF. The CDR3 bases are TGCGCCAGCAGGGAGGGCCCCGAGATAGGCAATGAGCAGTTCTTC. V gene TRBV5-1 combines with J gene TRBJ2-1, with D possibly being TRBD2 (6 bases). Germline V CDR1 and CDR2: SGHRS, YFSETQ. This CDR3 is 15 amino acids long. V lost 5 bases and J 6 bases, leaving 18 bases between the germline ends.

The chain couples TRBV9 to TRBJ1-6; D is unresolved. With 4 bases removed from V and 8 bases from J, the gap between germline ends came to 19 bases. Germline lookup yields CDR1 SGDLS and CDR2 YYNGEE. This CDR3 spans 16 amino acids. CDR3 region: CASSPRGAGSDSPLHF. As DNA, the CDR3 is TGTGCCAGCAGCCCCCGCGGCGCCGGATCCGATTCACCCCTCCACTTT.

The genes are TRBV5-1 and TRBJ1-1; 9 nucleotides match TRBD1. V trimming: 5 bases; J trimming: 8 bases; junction bases outside the gene matches: 13. Germline-derived CDR1 and CDR2 are SGHRS and YFSETQ. The CDR3 runs to 15 residues. CDR3 region: CASRPTAPQGAEAFF. The CDR3 coding sequence is TGCGCCAGCAGACCTACCGCACCACAGGGGGCCGAAGCTTTCTTT. The full variable domain, rest sourced from reference TRBV5-1 and TRBJ1-1, is KAGVTQTPRYLIKTRGQQVTLSCSPISGHRSVSWYQQTPGQGLQFLFEYFSETQRNKGNFPGRFSGRQFSNSRSEMNVSTLELGDSALYLCASRPTAPQGAEAFFGQGTRLTVV.

The V and J genes are TRBV6-1 and TRBJ1-2; no clear D. The CDR3 sequence is 13 residues long. Trimming removed 2 bases from V and 8 bases from J, with 12 bases in between. Per germline, CDR1 MNHNS and CDR2 SASEGT. CDR3 bases: TGTGCCAGCAGTGAAACCCTCGGCCGAGGCTACACCTTC. It encodes CASSETLGRGYTF.

The chain recombines TRBV7-9 with TRBJ2-1, with D tentatively TRBD1 (5 bases). The germline V gene has CDR1 SEHNR and CDR2 FQNEAQ (reference sequence). The CDR3 contains 15 residues. Between the trimmed V and J ends, which lost 7 bases and 0 bases, there was a span of 13 bases. The CDR3 region is CASTQGVNSYNEQFF. The CDR3, as DNA: TGTGCCAGCACCCAGGGCGTAAACTCCTACAATGAGCAGTTCTTC. Combining the CDR3 with reference TRBV7-9 and TRBJ2-1 gives the whole variable domain DTGVSQNPRHKITKRGQNVTFRCDPISEHNRLYWYRQTLGQGPEFLTYFQNEAQLEKSRLLSDRFSAERPKGSFSTLEIQRTEQGDSAMYLCASTQGVNSYNEQFFGPGTRLTVL.

In this sample, this clone turned up once. This sequence joins TRBV13 and TRBJ2-7; D could derive from TRBD1 or TRBD2 (6 bases each). V was trimmed by 2 bases and J by 2 bases, leaving 13 bases between them. Germline V gene sequence: CDR1 PRHDT, CDR2 FYEKMQ (reference sequence). The CDR3 length is 15 residues. The DNA for the CDR3 is TGTGCCAGCAGCTTAATCGGGGGCTATACCTACGAGCAGTACTTC. This translates into CASSLIGGYTYEQYF.

The genes are TRBV7-3 and TRBJ1-1, with TRBD1 as a possible D gene (6 bases). The germline V gene encodes CDR1 SGHTA and CDR2 FQGTGA. CDR3 length: 15 amino acids. The ends were cut back, 1 base at V and 4 bases at J, with 13 bases in the middle. CDR3 protein: CASSLRGPGATEAFF. CDR3 DNA: TGTGCCAGCAGCTTAAGGGGTCCGGGGGCCACTGAAGCTTTCTTT.

The rearrangement links TRBV9 to TRBJ1-6; D remains unclear. There are 15 residues in the CDR3. V dropped 4 bases and J dropped 5 bases, with 13 bases sitting between them. Germline V gene lookup returns CDR1 SGDLS and CDR2 YYNGEE. CDR3 amino acids: CASSPPGRNNSPLHF. CDR3 in DNA: TGTGCCAGCAGCCCCCCCGGTCGCAATAATTCACCCCTCCACTTT. The full variable domain, with the rest looked up from reference TRBV9 and TRBJ1-6, is DSGVTQTPKHLITATGQRVTLRCSPRSGDLSVYWYQQSLDQGLQFLIQYYNGEERAKGNILERFSAQQFPDLHSELNLSSLELGDSALYFCASSPPGRNNSPLHFGNGTRLTVT.

The rearrangement joins TRBV25-1 to TRBJ2-3; TRBD2 matches at 7 bases. Losses at the gene ends were 1 base for V and 4 bases for J; bases not matched to a gene: 11. CDR3 length: 17 amino acids. Germline V gives CDR1 MGHDK, CDR2 SYGVNS. CDR3 in amino acids: CASSEFTWGGHSDTQYF. The CDR3 DNA is TGTGCCAGCAGTGAATTCACGTGGGGGGGTCACTCAGATACGCAGTATTTT.

CDR3 in DNA: TGTGCCAGCAGCGACAGGGGGCTGAGCACCGGGGAGCTGTTTTTT. Residues: CASSDRGLSTGELFF. J is TRBJ2-2 and V is TRBV6-5; 10 positions match TRBD1. The ends lost 6 bases at V and 4 bases at J; junction bases unmatched: 5. The CDR3 runs 15 residues. Germline V CDR1 and CDR2: MNHEY, SVGAGI.

The chain uses TRBV24-1 and TRBJ2-2, with D perhaps being TRBD1 or TRBD2 (5 bases each). CDR3 size: 16 residues. The germline gives CDR1 KGHDR, CDR2 SFDVKD. V was cut by 2 bases and J by 7 bases, with 16 bases left in between. The CDR3 nucleotides are TGTGCCACCAGTGATTCGTCCCGAGGGGATGACGGGGAGCTGTTTTTT. Translation: CATSDSSRGDDGELFF.

V and J are TRBV12-3 or TRBV12-4 and TRBJ2-1; 7 nucleotides align to TRBD1. V was clipped by 5 bases and J by 12 bases; unmatched bases: 7. There are 12 residues in the CDR3. The CDR3 DNA sequence: TGTGCCAGCAGTACAGGGGCGAGGGTGCAGTTCTTC. Protein: CASSTGARVQFF.

The chain is built from TRBV6-1 and TRBJ1-1; unclear D gene. The CDR3 length is 13 residues. Germline V CDR1 and CDR2: MNHNS, SASEGT. The V gene lost 2 bases and the J gene lost 12 bases, with 16 bases spanning the gap. CDR3 nucleotides: TGTGCCAGCAGTGAAAGTGTTAAGGGAAGACCTTTCTTT. Protein sequence: CASSESVKGRPFF.

The chain uses TRBV5-1 and TRBJ1-1; TRBD1 matches at 9 bases. CDR1 and CDR2 from the germline V gene are SGHRS and YFSETQ. V was clipped by 3 bases and J by 4 bases; unmatched bases: 4. There are 14 residues in the CDR3. The CDR3 spells CASSYDRGSTEAFF. The DNA for the CDR3 is TGCGCCAGCAGCTATGACAGGGGGAGCACTGAAGCTTTCTTT.

The rearrangement uses TRBV7-2 and TRBJ2-7; 9 nucleotides agree with TRBD2. Germline loops: CDR1 SGHTA, CDR2 FQGNSA. This CDR3 is built from 15 residues. V lost 2 bases, J lost 4 bases, and 6 bases stayed unmatched. The CDR3 loop reads CASSLTSSGVYEQYV. The CDR3 DNA reads as TGTGCCAGCAGCTTAACGTCTAGCGGGGTATACGAGCAGTACGTC.